Listed below are T cell receptor beta chains from one sample, sequenced in a study of CD8 T cells in Susac syndrome. Via MiXCR, TCRdb re-called the immunoSEQ multiplex PCR reads, giving one row per CDR3 protein. The sample shows about 170,000 distinct CDR3 sequences, over 85% of them seen only once. Material: CD4+ T cells from PBMCs. All receptors come from a human donor with multiple sclerosis. Each CDR3 is given without its conserved first and last residue. Each record gives: V gene, CDR3 protein.

TRBV2,ASRWTDPYEQY
TRBV29-1,SVGKLAGVSYEQY
TRBV6-1,ASSGQGKTEAF
TRBV19,ASSVTGQWNNEQF
TRBV9,ASSPPIVAGGAWGTDTQY
TRBV4-1,ASSRFPTGSTQY
TRBV5-1,ASSWPGTGGDEQY
TRBV27,ASANLITYEQY
TRBV12-3/TRBV12-4,ASSFFSGNEQF
TRBV27,ASKTGGNQPQH
TRBV2,ASSNRGESTGELF
TRBV7-2,ASSSGRRQEQF
TRBV30,AWRGLSPLLYGYT
TRBV20-1,SVPSGPGDTQY
TRBV5-6,ASSWGQGDQPQH
TRBV6-5,ASSLKTGEQY
TRBV20-1,SARVLAGGGASTGELF
TRBV4-1,ASSLRTSGGPTSTDTQY
TRBV10-2,ASRLGTASSYNEQF
TRBV6-1,ASTQGPNQPQH
TRBV5-6,ASSSVQRIAKNIQY
TRBV24-1,ATSDLGDNTDTQY
TRBV5-1,ASSLYGSPGELF
TRBV12-3/TRBV12-4,ASSFTPGQGEETQY
TRBV24-1,ATSGVAGGQETQY
TRBV10-3,AISGTSGGVGEQF
TRBV28,ASRSGGTNYGYT
TRBV11-1,ASSFLDGTYEQY